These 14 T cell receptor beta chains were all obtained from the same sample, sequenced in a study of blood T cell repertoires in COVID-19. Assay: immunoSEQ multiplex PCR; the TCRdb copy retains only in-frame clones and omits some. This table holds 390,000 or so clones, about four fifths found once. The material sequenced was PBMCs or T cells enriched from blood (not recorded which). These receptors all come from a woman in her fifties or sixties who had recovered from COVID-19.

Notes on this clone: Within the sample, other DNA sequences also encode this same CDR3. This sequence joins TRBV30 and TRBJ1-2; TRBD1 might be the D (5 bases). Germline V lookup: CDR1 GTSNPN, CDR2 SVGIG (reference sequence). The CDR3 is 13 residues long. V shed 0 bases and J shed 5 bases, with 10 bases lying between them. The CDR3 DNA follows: TGTGCCTGGAGTGTAAAAGGGGCTTATGGCTACACCTTC. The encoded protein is CAWSVKGAYGYTF.

The CDR3 spells CASSFASQETQYF. In DNA, the CDR3 is TGTGCCAGCAGTTTCGCCAGCCAAGAGACCCAGTACTTC. The chain links TRBV12-3 or TRBV12-4 to TRBJ2-5; D is undetermined. The CDR3 runs to 13 residues. V gave up 3 bases and J gave up 1 base, with 6 bases separating them.

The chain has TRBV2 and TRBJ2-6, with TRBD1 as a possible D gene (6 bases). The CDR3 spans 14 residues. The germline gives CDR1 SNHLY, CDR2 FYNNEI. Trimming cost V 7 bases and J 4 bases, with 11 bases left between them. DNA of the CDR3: TGTGCCAGCACCGCAGGGGAGGGGGCCAACGTCCTGACTTTC. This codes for CASTAGEGANVLTF.

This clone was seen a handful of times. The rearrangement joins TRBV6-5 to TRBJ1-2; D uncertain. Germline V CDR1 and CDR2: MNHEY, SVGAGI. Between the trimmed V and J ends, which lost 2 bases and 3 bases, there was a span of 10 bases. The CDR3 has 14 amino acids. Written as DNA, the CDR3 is TGTGCCAGCAGTTACGGGGAGGCGGACTATGGCTACACCTTC. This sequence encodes CASSYGEADYGYTF.

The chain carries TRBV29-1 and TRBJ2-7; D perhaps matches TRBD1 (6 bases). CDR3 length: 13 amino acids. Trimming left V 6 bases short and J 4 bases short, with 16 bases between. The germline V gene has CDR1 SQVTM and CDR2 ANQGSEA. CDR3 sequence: CSVRRRQGYEQYF. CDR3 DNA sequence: TGCAGCGTGAGGCGGCGGCAGGGGTACGAGCAGTACTTC.

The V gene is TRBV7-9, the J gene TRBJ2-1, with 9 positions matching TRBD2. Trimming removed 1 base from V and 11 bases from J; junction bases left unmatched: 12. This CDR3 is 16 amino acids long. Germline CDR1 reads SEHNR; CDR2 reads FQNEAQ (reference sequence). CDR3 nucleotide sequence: TGTGCCAGCAGCTTAGTGGCGGGACTAGCTTTGGATAAGCAGTTCTTC. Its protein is CASSLVAGLALDKQFF.

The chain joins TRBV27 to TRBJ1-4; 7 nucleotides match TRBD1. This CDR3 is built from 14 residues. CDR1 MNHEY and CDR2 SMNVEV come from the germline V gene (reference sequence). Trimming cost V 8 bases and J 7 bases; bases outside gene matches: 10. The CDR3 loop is CASGGQQDLEKLFF. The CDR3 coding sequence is TGTGCCAGCGGGGGACAGCAAGACCTTGAAAAACTGTTTTTT. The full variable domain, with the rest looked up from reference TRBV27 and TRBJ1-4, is EAQVTQNPRYLITVTGKKLTVTCSQNMNHEYMSWYRQDPGLGLRQIYYSMNVEVTDKGDVPEGYKVSRKEKRNFPLILESPSPNQTSLYFCASGGQQDLEKLFFGSGTQLSVL.

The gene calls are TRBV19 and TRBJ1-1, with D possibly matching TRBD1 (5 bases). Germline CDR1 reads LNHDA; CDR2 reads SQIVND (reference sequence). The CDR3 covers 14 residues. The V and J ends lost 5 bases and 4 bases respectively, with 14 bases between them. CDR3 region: CASSPGRGSTEAFF. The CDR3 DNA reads TGTGCCAGTAGTCCAGGGAGGGGTTCCACTGAAGCTTTCTTT.

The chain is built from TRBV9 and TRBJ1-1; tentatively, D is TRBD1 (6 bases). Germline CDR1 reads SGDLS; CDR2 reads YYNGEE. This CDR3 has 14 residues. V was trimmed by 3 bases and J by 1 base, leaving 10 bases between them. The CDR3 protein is CASSGGPSNTEAFF. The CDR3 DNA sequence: TGTGCCAGCAGCGGGGGGCCCTCGAACACTGAAGCTTTCTTT.

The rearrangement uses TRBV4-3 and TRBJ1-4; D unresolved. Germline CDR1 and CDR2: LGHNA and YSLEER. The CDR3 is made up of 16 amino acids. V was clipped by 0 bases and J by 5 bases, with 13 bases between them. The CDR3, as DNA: TGCGCCAGCAGCCAAGATCTCCACACCGGGAATGAAAAACTGTTTTTT. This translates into CASSQDLHTGNEKLFF.

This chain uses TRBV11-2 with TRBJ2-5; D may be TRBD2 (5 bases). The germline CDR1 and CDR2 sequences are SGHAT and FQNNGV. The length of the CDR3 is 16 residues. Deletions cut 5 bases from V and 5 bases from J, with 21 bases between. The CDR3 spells CASSPQGLGRGETQYF. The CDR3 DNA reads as TGTGCCAGCAGCCCCCAAGGTCTGGGGAGAGGGGAGACCCAGTACTTC.

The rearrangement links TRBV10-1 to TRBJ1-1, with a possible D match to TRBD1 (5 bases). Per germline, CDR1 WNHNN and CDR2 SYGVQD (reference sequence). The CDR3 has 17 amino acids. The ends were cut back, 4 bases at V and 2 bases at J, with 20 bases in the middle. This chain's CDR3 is CASSGQSAGEGNTEAFF. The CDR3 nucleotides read TGCGCCAGCAGTGGCCAATCAGCGGGGGAGGGAAACACTGAAGCTTTCTTT.

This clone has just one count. CDR3 amino acids: CATRDSSSGNTIYF. CDR3 coding DNA: TGTGCCACGAGGGACAGCTCCTCTGGAAACACCATATATTTT. The chain is built from TRBV19 and TRBJ1-3; TRBD1 aligns across 7 bases. The CDR3 consists of 14 residues. The V segment lost 10 bases and the J segment 0 bases; nucleotides outside the gene matches: 6. Germline CDR1 reads LNHDA; CDR2 reads SQIVND (reference sequence).

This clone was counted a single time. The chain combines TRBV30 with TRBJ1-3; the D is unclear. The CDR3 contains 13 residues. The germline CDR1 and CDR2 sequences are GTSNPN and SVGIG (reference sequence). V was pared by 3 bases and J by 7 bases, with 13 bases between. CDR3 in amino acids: CAWRGGGLNTIYF. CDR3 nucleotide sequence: TGTGCCTGGAGAGGAGGCGGATTGAACACCATATATTTT.